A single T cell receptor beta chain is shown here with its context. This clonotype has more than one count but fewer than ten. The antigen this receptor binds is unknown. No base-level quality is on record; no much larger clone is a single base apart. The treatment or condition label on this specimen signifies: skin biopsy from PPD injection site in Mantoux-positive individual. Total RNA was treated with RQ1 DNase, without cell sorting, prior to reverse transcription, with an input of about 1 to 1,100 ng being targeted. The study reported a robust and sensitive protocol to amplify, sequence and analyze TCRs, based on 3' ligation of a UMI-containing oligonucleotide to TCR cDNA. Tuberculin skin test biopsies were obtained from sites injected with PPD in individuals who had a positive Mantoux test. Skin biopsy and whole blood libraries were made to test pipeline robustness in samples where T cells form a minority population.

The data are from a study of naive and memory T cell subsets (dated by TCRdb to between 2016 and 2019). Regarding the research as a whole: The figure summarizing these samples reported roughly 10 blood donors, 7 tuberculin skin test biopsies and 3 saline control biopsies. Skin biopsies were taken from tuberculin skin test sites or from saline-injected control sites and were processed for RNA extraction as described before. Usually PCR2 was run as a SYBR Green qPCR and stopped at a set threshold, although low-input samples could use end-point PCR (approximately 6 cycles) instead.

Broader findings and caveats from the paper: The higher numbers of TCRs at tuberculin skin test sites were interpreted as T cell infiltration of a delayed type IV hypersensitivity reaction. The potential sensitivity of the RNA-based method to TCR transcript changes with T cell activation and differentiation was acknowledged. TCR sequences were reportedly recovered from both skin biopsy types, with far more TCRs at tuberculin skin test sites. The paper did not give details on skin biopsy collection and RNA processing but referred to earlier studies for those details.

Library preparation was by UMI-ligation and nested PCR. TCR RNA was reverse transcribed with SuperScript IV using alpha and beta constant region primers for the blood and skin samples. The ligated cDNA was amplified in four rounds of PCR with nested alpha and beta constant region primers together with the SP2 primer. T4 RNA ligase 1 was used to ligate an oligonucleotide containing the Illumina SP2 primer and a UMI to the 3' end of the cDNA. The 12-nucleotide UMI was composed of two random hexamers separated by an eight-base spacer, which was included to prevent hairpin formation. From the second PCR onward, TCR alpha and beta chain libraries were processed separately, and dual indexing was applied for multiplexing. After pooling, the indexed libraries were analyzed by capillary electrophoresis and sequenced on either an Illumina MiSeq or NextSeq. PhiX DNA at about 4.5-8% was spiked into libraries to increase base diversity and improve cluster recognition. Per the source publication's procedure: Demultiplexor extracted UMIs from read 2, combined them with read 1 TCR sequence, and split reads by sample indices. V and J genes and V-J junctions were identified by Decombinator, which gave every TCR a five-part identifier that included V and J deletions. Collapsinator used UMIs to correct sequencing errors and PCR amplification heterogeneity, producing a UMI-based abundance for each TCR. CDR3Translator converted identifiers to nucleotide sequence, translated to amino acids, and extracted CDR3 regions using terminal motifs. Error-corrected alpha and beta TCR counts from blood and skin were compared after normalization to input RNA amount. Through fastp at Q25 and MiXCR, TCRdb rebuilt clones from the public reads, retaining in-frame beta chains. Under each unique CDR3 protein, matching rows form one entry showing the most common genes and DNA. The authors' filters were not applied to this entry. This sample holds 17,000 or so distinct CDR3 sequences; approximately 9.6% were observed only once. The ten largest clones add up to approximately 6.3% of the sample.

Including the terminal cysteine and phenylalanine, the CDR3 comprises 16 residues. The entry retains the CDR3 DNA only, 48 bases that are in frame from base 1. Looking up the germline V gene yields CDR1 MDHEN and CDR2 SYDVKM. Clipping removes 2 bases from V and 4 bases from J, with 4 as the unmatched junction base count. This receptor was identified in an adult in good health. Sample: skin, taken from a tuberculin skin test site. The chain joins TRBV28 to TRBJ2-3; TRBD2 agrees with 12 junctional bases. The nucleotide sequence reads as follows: TGTGCCAGCAGTTTAGGACTAGCGGGATTCGCAGATACGCAGTATTTT. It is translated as CASSLGLAGFADTQYF.